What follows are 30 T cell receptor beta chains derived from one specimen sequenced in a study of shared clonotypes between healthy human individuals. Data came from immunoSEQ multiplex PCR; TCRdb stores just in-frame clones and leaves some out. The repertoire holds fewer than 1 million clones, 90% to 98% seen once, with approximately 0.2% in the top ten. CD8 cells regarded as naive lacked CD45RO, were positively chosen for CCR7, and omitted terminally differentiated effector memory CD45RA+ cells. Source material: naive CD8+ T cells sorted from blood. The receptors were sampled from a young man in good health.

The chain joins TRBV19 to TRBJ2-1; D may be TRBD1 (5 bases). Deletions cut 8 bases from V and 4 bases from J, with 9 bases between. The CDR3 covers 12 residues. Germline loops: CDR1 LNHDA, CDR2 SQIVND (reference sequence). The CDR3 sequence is CASQRGYNEQFF. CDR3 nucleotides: TGTGCCAGTCAAAGGGGTTACAATGAGCAGTTCTTC.

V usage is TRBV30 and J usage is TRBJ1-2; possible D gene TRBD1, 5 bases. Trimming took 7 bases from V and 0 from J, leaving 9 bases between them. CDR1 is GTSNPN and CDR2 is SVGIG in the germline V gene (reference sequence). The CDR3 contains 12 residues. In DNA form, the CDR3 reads TGTGCCTTCCAGACAGCTAACTATGGCTACACCTTC. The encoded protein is CAFQTANYGYTF. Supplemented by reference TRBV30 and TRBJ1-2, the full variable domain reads SQTIHQWPATLVQPVGSPLSLECTVEGTSNPNLYWYRQAAGRGLQLLFYSVGIGQISSEVPQNLSASRPQDRQFILSSKKLLLSDSGFYLCAFQTANYGYTFGSGTRLTVV.

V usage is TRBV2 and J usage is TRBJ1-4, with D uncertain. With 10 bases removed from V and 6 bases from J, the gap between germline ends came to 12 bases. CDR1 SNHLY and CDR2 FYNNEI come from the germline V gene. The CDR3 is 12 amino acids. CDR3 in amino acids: CATVGRDEKLFF. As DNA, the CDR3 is TGTGCCACCGTCGGACGGGATGAAAAACTGTTTTTT. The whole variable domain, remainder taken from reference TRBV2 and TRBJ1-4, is EPEVTQTPSHQVTQMGQEVILRCVPISNHLYFYWYRQILGQKVEFLVSFYNNEISEKSEIFDDQFSVERPDGSNFTLKIRSTKLEDSAMYFCATVGRDEKLFFGSGTQLSVL.

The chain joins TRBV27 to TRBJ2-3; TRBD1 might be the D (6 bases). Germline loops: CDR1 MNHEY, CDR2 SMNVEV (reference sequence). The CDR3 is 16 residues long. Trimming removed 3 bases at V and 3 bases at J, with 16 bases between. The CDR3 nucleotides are TGTGCCAGCAGTTTTATGTGGCAGGGGTTGACAGATACGCAGTATTTT. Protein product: CASSFMWQGLTDTQYF.

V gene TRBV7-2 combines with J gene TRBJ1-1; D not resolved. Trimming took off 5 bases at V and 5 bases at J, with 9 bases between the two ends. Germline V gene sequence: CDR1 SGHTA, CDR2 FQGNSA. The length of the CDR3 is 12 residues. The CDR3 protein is CASSVPRTEAFF. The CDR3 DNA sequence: TGTGCCAGCAGCGTGCCCAGAACTGAAGCTTTCTTT.

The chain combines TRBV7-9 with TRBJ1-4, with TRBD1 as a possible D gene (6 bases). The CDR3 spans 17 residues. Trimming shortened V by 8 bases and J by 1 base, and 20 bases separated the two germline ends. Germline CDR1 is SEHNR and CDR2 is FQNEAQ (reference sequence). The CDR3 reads CASEPEGVEETNEKLFF. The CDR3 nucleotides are TGTGCCAGCGAACCCGAGGGGGTGGAAGAAACTAATGAAAAACTGTTTTTT.

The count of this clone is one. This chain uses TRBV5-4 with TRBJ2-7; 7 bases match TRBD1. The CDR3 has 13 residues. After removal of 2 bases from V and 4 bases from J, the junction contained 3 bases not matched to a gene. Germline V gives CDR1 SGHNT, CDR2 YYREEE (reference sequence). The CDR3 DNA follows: TGTGCCAGCAGCTTAGGACAGGTATACGAGCAGTACTTC. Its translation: CASSLGQVYEQYF.

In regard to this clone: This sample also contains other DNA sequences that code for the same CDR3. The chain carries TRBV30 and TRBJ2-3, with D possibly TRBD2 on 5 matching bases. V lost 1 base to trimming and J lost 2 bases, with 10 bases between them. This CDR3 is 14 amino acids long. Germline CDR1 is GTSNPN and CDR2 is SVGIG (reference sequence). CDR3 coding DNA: TGTGCCTGGAGTGGGAGCGGATCCACAGATACGCAGTATTTT. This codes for CAWSGSGSTDTQYF.

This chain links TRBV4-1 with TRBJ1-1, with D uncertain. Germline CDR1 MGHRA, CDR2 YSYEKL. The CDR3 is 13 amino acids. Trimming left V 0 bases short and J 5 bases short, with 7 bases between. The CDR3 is CASSQEEWTEAFF. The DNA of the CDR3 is TGCGCCAGCAGCCAAGAGGAGTGGACTGAAGCTTTCTTT.

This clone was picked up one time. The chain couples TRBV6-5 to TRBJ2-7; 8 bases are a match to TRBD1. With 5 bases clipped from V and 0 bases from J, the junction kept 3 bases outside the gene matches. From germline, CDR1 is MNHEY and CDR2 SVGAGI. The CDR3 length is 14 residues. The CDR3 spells CASSPGGISYEQYF. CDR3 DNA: TGTGCCAGCAGTCCAGGGGGCATCTCCTACGAGCAGTACTTC.

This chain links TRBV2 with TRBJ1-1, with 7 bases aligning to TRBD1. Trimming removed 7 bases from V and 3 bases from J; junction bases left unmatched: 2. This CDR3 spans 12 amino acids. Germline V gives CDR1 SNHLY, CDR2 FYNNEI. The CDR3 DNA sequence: TGTGCCAGCATCAGGGGGTACACTGAAGCTTTCTTT. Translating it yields CASIRGYTEAFF.

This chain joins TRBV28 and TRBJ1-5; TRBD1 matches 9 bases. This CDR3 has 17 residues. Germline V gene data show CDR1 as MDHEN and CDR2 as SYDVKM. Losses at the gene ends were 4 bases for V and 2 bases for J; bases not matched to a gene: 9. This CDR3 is CASSSGTGSKGNQPQHF. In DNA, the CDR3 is TGTGCCAGCAGTTCCGGGACAGGGTCGAAGGGCAATCAGCCCCAGCATTTT.

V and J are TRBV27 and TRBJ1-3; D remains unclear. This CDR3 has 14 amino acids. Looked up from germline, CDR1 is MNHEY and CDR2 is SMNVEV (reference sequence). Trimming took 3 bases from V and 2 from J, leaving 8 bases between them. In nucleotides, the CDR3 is TGTGCCAGCAGTTTGAAGGTGACTGGAAACACCATATATTTT. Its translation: CASSLKVTGNTIYF.

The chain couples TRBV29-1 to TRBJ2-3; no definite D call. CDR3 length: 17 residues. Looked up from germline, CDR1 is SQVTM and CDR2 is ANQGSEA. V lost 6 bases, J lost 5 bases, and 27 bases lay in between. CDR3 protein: CSVPGGPVSVSRDTQYF. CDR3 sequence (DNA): TGCAGCGTCCCGGGCGGTCCGGTCTCAGTCTCGAGAGATACGCAGTATTTT.

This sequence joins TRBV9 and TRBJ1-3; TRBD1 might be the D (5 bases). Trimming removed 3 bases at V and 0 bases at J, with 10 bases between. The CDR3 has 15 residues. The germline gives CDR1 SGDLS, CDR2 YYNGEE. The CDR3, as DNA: TGTGCCAGCAGCGAAGGACATGTCTCTGGAAACACCATATATTTT. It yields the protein CASSEGHVSGNTIYF.

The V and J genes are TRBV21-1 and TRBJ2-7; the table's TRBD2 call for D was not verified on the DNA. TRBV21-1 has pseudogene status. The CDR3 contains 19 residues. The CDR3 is CASTILQGTSGRGDDEQYF. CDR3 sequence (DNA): TGTGCCAGCACCATTTTGCAGGGGACTAGCGGGAGGGGTGACGACGAGCAGTACTTC.

The DNA for the CDR3 is TGTGCCAGCAGCGCGGAGGGACCAAGGAGTGAAAAACTGTTTTTT. It yields the protein CASSAEGPRSEKLFF. The rearrangement links TRBV9 to TRBJ1-4, with a weak D call TRBD1 (5 bases). This CDR3 has 15 amino acids. Germline V gene data show CDR1 as SGDLS and CDR2 as YYNGEE. V was shortened by 3 bases and J by 7 bases, with 16 bases between the two germline ends. Drawing the rest from reference TRBV9 and TRBJ1-4, the complete variable domain is DSGVTQTPKHLITATGQRVTLRCSPRSGDLSVYWYQQSLDQGLQFLIQYYNGEERAKGNILERFSAQQFPDLHSELNLSSLELGDSALYFCASSAEGPRSEKLFFGSGTQLSVL.

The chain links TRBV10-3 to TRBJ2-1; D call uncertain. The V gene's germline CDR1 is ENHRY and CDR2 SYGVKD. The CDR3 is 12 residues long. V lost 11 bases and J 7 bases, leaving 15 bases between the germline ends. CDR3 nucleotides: TGTGCCGTTGACTCGGAGAGGAATGAGCAGTTCTTC. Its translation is CAVDSERNEQFF.

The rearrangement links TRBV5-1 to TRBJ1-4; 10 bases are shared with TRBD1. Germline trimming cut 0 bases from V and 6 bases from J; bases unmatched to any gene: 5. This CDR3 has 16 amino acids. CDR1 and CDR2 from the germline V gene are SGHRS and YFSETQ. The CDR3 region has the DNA TGCGCCAGCAGCTTGGCCGTCGGGACAGGGGATGAAAAACTGTTTTTT. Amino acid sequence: CASSLAVGTGDEKLFF.

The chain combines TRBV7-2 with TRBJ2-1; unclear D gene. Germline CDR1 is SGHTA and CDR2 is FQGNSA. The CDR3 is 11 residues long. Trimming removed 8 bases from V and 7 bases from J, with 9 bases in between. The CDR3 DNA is TGTGCCAGCTCAGACTCGAATGAGCAGTTCTTC. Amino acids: CASSDSNEQFF.

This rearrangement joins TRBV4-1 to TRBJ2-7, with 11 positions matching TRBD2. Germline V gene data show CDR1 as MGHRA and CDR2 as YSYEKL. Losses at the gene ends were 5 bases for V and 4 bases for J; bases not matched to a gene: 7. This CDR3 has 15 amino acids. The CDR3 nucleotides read TGCGCCAGCAGCAAACTAGCGGGAGTAGTTTACGAGCAGTACTTC. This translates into CASSKLAGVVYEQYF.

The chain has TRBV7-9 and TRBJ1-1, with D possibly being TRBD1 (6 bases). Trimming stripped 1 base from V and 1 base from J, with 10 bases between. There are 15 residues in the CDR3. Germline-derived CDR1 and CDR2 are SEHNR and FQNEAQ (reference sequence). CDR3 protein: CASSLVRTENTEAFF. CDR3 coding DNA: TGTGCCAGCAGCTTAGTCCGGACAGAGAACACTGAAGCTTTCTTT.

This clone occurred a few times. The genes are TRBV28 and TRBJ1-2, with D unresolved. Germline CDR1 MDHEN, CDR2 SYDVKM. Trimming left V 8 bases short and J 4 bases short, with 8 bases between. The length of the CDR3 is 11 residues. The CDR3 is CASSRVYGYTF. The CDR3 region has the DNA TGTGCCAGCTCGAGGGTCTATGGCTACACCTTC.

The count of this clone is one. CDR3 loop: CATSRGLAGEGYEQYF. In DNA, the CDR3 is TGTGCCACCAGCAGAGGGCTAGCGGGAGAGGGGTACGAGCAGTACTTC. The chain combines TRBV15 with TRBJ2-7; 10 bases are a match to TRBD2. The germline gives CDR1 LNHNV, CDR2 YYDKDF (reference sequence). This CDR3 has 16 amino acids. The V gene end was trimmed by 1 base and the J gene end by 4 bases; junction bases not matched to a gene: 7.

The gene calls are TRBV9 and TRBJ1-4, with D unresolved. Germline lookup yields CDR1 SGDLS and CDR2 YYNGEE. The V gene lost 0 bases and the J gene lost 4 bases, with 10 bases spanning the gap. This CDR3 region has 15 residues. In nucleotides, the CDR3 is TGTGCCAGCAGCGTAGCCGGGAGCCTTAATGAAAAACTGTTTTTT. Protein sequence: CASSVAGSLNEKLFF.

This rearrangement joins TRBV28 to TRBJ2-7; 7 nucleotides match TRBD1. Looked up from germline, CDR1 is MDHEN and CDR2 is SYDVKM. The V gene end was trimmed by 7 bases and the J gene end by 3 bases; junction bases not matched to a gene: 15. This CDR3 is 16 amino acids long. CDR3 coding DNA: TGTGCCAGCACCCACAGGGGCGGGCAATTGTTCTACGAGCAGTACTTC. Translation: CASTHRGGQLFYEQYF.

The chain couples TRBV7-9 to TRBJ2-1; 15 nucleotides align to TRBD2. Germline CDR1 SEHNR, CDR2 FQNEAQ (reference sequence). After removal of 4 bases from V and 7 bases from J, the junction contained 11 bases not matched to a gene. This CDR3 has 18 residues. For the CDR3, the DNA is TGTGCCAGCAGCTCAGGACTAGCGGGAGGGCCCGTAGGGAATGAGCAGTTCTTC. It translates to CASSSGLAGGPVGNEQFF.

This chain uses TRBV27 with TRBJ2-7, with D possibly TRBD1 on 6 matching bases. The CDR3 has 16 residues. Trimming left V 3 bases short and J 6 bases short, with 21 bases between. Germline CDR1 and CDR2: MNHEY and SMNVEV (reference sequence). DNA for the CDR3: TGTGCCAGCAGTTTGATAACAGGGAATGGGGCGGGCGAGCAGTACTTC. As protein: CASSLITGNGAGEQYF.

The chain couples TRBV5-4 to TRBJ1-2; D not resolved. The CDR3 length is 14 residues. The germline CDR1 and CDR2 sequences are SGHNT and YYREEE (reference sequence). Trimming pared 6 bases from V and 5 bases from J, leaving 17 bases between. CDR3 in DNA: TGTGCCAGCACCAAGCTTCAAGGTCTTTATGGCTACACCTTC. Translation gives CASTKLQGLYGYTF.

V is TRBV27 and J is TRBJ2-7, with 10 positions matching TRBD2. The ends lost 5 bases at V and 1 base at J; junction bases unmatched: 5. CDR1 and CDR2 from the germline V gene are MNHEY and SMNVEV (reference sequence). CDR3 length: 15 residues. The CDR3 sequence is CASSPLAGDSYEQYF. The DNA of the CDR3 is TGTGCCAGCAGTCCCCTAGCGGGAGATTCCTACGAGCAGTACTTC.